Shown below are 3 T cell receptor beta chains from a single sample sequenced in a study of a mutant IDH1 vaccine in newly diagnosed glioma. Indicated time point: week 11, during vaccination. Every vaccination contained 300 ug of the mutant IDH1 20-mer peptide and was paired with topical imiquimod. Their antigens remain unidentified. Clones were read by immunoSEQ multiplex PCR, and TCRdb kept only the in-frame ones, dropping some. The table has over 60,000 clones, 89% seen once. Sequences were derived from PBMCs, sampled from a glioma patient whose treatment included an IDH1 peptide vaccine. These receptors originate from a man aged 35-49 years with glioma.

V usage is TRBV4-1 and J usage is TRBJ2-3, with TRBD2 matching 9 bases. The CDR3 extends over 15 amino acids. The junction had 4 bases not matched to a gene; V was cut back by 1 base and J by 5 bases. Per germline, CDR1 MGHRA and CDR2 YSYEKL. In nucleotides, the CDR3 is TGCGCCAGCAGCCAAGTAGCACTAGCGGGAGATACGCAGTATTTT. As protein: CASSQVALAGDTQYF.

This sequence joins TRBV2 and TRBJ2-3; no clear D. CDR1 is SNHLY, CDR2 FYNNEI, per germline. V was pared by 4 bases and J by 9 bases, with 14 bases between. The CDR3 runs to 13 residues. The CDR3 protein is CASSVLGVGTQYF. CDR3 sequence (DNA): TGTGCCAGCAGTGTGCTTGGGGTGGGGACGCAGTATTTT.

This clone was seen a handful of times. The CDR3 spells CASYPGVGTDTQYF. The CDR3 DNA follows: TGCGCCAGCTATCCAGGGGTAGGGACAGATACGCAGTATTTT. The V and J genes are TRBV5-1 and TRBJ2-3, with D possibly TRBD1 on 6 matching bases. The CDR3 runs to 14 residues. The germline CDR1 and CDR2 sequences are SGHRS and YFSETQ. Trimming stripped 7 bases from V and 3 bases from J, with 15 bases between.